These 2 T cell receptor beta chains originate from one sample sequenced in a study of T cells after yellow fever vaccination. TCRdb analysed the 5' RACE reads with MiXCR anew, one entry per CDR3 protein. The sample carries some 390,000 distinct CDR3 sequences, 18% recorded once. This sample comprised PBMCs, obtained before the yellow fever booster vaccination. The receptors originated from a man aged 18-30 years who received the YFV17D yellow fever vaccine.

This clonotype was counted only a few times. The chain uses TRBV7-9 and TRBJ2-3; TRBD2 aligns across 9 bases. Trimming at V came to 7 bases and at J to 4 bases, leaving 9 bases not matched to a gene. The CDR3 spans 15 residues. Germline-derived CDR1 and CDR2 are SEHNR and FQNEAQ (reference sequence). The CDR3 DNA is TGTGCCAGCACCAAGGGACTAGCTAGCGCAGATACGCAGTATTTT. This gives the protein CASTKGLASADTQYF.

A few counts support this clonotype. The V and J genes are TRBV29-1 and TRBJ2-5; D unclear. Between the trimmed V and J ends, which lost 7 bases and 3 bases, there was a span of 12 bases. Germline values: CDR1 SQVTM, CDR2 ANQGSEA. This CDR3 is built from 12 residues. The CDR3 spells CSAQTLKETQYF. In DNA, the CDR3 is TGCAGCGCACAGACTCTTAAAGAGACCCAGTACTTC. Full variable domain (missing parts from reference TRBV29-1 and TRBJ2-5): SAVISQKPSRDICQRGTSLTIQCQVDSQVTMMFWYRQQPGQSLTLIATANQGSEATYESGFVIDKFPISRPNLTFSTLTVSNMSPEDSSIYLCSAQTLKETQYFGPGTRLLVL.